This TCR beta chain was sequenced in a study of regulatory T cells in long-lasting Graves disease. Whole-study context: The study enrolled newly diagnosed Graves' patients on antithyroid drugs under 3 months.

The sample's time point: newly diagnosed GD, antithyroid drugs for less than 3 months. The TCR library was made from RNA that had been extracted from PBMCs in TRIzol. CDR3 length: 16 amino acids. Germline V gene data show CDR1 as SGHNT and CDR2 as YYREEE (reference sequence). The J segment lost 9 bases and the V segment lost 4 bases, leaving 13 bases of the junction unmatched. Points on this clonotype: Its target is unknown.

Study-wide findings and caveats: Limited sample numbers may have lowered accuracy. TRBV28 was favored in persistent disease, as were TRBJ1-2 and TRBJ2-5.

Arm-PCR of CDR3 regions and iRepertoire HTBI primers were the basis on which TCR beta libraries were built. TCRdb re-analysed the multiplex PCR reads in MiXCR, keeping a single row per CDR3 protein. The sample shows around 250,000 distinct CDR3 sequences, 20% of them seen only once. This TCR derives from a female donor with Graves disease. J is TRBJ2-5 and V is TRBV5-4, with TRBD2 matching 12 bases. The input for sequencing was peripheral blood mononuclear cells (PBMCs), taken at new diagnosis, from a patient treated with antithyroid drugs. CDR3 residues: CASSPVTSGGIRAQYF. CDR3 in DNA: TGTGCCAGCAGCCCGGTCACTAGCGGGGGGATCCGGGCCCAGTACTTC.